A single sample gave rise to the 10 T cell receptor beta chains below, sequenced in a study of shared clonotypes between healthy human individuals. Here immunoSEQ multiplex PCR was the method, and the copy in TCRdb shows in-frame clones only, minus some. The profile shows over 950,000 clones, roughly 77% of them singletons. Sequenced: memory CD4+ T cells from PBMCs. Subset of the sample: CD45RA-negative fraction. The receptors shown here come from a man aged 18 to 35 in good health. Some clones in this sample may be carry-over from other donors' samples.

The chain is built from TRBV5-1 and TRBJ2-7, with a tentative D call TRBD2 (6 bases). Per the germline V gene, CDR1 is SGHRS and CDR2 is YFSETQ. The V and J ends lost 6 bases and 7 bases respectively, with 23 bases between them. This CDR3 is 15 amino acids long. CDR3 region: CASNGQPGALEEQYF. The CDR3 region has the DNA TGCGCCAGCAATGGTCAACCGGGAGCCTTGGAGGAGCAGTACTTC.

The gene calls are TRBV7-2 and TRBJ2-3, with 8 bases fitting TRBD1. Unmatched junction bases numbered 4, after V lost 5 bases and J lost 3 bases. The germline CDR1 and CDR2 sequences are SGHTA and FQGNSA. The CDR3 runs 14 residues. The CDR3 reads CASSEWTGTDTQYF. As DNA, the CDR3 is TGTGCCAGCAGCGAATGGACAGGGACAGATACGCAGTATTTT. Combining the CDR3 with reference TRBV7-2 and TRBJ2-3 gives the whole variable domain GAGVSQSPSNKVTEKGKDVELRCDPISGHTALYWYRQSLGQGLEFLIYFQGNSAPDKSGLPSDRFSAERTGGSVSTLTIQRTQQEDSAVYLCASSEWTGTDTQYFGPGTRLTVL.

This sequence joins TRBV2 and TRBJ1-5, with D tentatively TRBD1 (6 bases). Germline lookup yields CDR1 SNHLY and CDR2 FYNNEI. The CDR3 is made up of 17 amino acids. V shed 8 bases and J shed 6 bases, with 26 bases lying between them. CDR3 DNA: TGTGCCAGCTCTGAAGACGCCCAGATTAGGGGGGTTCAGCCCCAGCATTTT. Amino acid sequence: CASSEDAQIRGVQPQHF.

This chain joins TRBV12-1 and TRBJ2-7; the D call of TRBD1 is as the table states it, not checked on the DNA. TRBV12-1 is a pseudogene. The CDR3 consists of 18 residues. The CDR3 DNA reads TGTGCCAGCAGCCCCTACAGGGGGCGCAGGGGGAGGTTCTACGAGCAGTACTTC. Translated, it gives CASSPYRGRRGRFYEQYF.

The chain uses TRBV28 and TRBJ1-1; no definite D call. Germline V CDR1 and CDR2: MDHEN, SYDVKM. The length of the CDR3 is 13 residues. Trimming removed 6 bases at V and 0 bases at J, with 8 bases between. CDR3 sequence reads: CASSQGMNTEAFF. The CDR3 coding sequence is TGTGCCAGCAGCCAAGGGATGAACACTGAAGCTTTCTTT.

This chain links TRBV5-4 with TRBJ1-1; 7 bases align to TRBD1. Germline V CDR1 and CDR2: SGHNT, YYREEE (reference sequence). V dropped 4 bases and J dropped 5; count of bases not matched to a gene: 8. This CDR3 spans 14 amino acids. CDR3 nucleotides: TGTGCCAGCAGCACGAGACAGGGTCGGACTGAAGCTTTCTTT. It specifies CASSTRQGRTEAFF.

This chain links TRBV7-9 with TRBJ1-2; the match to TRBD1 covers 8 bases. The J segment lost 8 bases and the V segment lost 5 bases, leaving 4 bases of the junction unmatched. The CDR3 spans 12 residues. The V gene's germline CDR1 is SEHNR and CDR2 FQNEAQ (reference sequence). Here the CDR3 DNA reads TGTGCCAGCAGCACGGACAGGGAAGGCTACACCTTC. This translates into CASSTDREGYTF. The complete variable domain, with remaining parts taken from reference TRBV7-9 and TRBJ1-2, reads DTGVSQNPRHKITKRGQNVTFRCDPISEHNRLYWYRQTLGQGPEFLTYFQNEAQLEKSRLLSDRFSAERPKGSFSTLEIQRTEQGDSAMYLCASSTDREGYTFGSGTRLTVV.

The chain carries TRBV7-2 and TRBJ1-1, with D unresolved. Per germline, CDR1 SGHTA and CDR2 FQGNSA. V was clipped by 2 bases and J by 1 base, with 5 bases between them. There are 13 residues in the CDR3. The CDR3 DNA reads TGTGCCAGCAGCTTACAAGCGAACACTGAAGCTTTCTTT. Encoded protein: CASSLQANTEAFF.

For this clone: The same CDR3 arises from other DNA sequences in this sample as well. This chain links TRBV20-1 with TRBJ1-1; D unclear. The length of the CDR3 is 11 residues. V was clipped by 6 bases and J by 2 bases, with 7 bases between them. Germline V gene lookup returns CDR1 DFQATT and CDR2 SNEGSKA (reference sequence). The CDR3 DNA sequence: TGCAGTGCCCCCGGCAACACTGAAGCTTTCTTT. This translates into CSAPGNTEAFF.

Here the CDR3 DNA reads TGTGCCAGCAGCCCCCGGTTAAGCGGGAGCCACAATGAGCAGTTCTTC. This translates into CASSPRLSGSHNEQFF. The chain uses TRBV11-2 and TRBJ2-1, with TRBD2 matching 8 bases. This CDR3 has 16 residues. From germline, CDR1 is SGHAT and CDR2 FQNNGV. Trimming took 5 bases from V and 5 from J; bases not matched to a gene: 11.